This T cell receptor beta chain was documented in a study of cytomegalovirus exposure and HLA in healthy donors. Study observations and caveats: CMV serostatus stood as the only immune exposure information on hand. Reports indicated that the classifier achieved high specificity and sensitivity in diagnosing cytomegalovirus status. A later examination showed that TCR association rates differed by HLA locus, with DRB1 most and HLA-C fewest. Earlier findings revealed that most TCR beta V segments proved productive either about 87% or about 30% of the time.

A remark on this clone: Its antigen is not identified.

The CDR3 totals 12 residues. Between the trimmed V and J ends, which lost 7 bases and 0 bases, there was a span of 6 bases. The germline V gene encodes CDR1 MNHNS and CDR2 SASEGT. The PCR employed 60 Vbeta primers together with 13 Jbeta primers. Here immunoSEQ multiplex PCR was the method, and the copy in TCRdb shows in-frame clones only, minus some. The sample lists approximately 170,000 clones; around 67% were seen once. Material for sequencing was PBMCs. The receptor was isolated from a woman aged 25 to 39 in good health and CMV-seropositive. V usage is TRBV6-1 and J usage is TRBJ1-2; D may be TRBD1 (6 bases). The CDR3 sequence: CASNRANYGYTF. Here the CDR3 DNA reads TGTGCCAGCAACAGGGCTAACTATGGCTACACCTTC.